These 7 T cell receptor beta chains came from one sample sequenced in a study of cytomegalovirus exposure and HLA in healthy donors. Primers: 60 Vbeta forward and 13 Jbeta reverse. TCRdb's table, derived via immunoSEQ multiplex PCR, lists solely in-frame clones and lacks some. The table lists approximately 240,000 clones, around 80% of them singletons. Material: PBMCs. Source of these receptors: a woman aged 40-49 years in good health and CMV-seronegative.

The chain couples TRBV6-6 to TRBJ1-2, with D tentatively TRBD1 (5 bases). Germline V gives CDR1 MNHNY, CDR2 SVGAGI (reference sequence). CDR3 length: 14 residues. Trimming took off 6 bases at V and 7 bases at J, with 18 bases between the two ends. CDR3 in amino acids: CASRDPAREVGYTF. CDR3 DNA sequence: TGTGCCAGCAGGGACCCTGCCAGGGAGGTTGGCTACACCTTC.

Concerning this clone: The same CDR3 arises from other DNA sequences in this sample as well. V gene TRBV9 combines with J gene TRBJ2-7; 8 nucleotides agree with TRBD1. The trim removed 2 bases at V and 1 base at J, leaving 5 bases unmatched. The CDR3 sequence is 15 residues long. The germline CDR1 and CDR2 sequences are SGDLS and YYNGEE. CDR3 loop: CASSVGTGPSYEQYF. CDR3 bases: TGTGCCAGCAGCGTTGGGACAGGTCCATCCTACGAGCAGTACTTC.

This chain uses TRBV7-3 with TRBJ1-2; D gene unclear. CDR1 and CDR2 from the germline V gene are SGHTA and FQGTGA. Deletions cut 3 bases from V and 2 bases from J, with 7 bases between. This CDR3 is built from 13 residues. The CDR3 loop is CASSFDGNYGYTF. The CDR3 bases are TGTGCCAGCAGCTTTGACGGGAACTATGGCTACACCTTC.

The chain combines TRBV5-1 with TRBJ2-7, with TRBD2 identical over 8 bases. With 0 bases clipped from V and 0 bases from J, the junction kept 2 bases outside the gene matches. Germline V CDR1 and CDR2: SGHRS, YFSETQ. The CDR3 has 15 residues. The CDR3 DNA follows: TGCGCCAGCAGCTTGGAAGCGGGGGTCTCCTACGAGCAGTACTTC. Translated, it gives CASSLEAGVSYEQYF.

CDR3: CASSPGTANTEAFF. The CDR3 DNA reads as TGTGCCAGCTCACCAGGAACAGCCAACACTGAAGCTTTCTTT. The genes are TRBV18 and TRBJ1-1; D is unclear. Per germline, CDR1 KGHSH and CDR2 LQKENI. The CDR3 spans 14 residues. With 2 bases removed from V and 2 bases from J, the gap between germline ends came to 9 bases.

This chain links TRBV27 with TRBJ1-1; no firm D call. V was shortened by 5 bases and J by 4 bases, with 17 bases between the two germline ends. Looked up from germline, CDR1 is MNHEY and CDR2 is SMNVEV (reference sequence). CDR3 length equals 15 residues. CDR3 sequence: CASSPYNRVGTEAFF. The CDR3 DNA follows: TGTGCCAGCAGTCCGTACAATCGGGTGGGCACTGAAGCTTTCTTT.

This CDR3 reads CASSPQGNSPLHF. The CDR3 DNA sequence: TGTGCCAGCAGCCCTCAGGGTAATTCACCCCTCCACTTT. The chain links TRBV9 to TRBJ1-6; tentatively, D is TRBD1 (5 bases). CDR1 is SGDLS and CDR2 is YYNGEE in the germline V gene. CDR3 size: 13 residues. V lost 4 bases and J 6 bases, leaving 8 bases between the germline ends.